What follows is one T cell receptor (beta chain) and its context. As handled by the study authors: By means of reference gene primer amplification, nucleated cell counts were estimated. Libraries were prepared by immunoSEQ multiplex PCR; TCRdb keeps only in-frame clonotypes and omits some of them. V, J and clone size are those of that table, while D and trimming were read from the DNA. The table lists some 58,000 clones, 65% to 90% of them singletons, with 1.2% in the top ten. The record originates from a study of blood T cell repertoires in COVID-19. Turning to the study itself: Samples came from the United States, Italy and Spain, spanning acute and convalescent COVID-19. Sources were T cells, B-cell-depleted T cells, or PBMCs; the material itself was cDNA or gDNA.

The CDR3 totals 12 residues. Trimming pared 4 bases from V and 6 bases from J, leaving 8 bases between. Looked up from germline, CDR1 is LGHDT and CDR2 is YNNKEL (reference sequence). V is TRBV3-1 (or the pseudogene TRBV3-2) and J is TRBJ2-3; TRBD2 might be the D (6 bases). Source material: peripheral blood. This TCR came from a man aged 35 to 55 with acute or convalescent COVID-19. The CDR3 region has the DNA TGTGCCAGCAGCCCCGGAGGGGATACGCAGTATTTT. Its translation: CASSPGGDTQYF.